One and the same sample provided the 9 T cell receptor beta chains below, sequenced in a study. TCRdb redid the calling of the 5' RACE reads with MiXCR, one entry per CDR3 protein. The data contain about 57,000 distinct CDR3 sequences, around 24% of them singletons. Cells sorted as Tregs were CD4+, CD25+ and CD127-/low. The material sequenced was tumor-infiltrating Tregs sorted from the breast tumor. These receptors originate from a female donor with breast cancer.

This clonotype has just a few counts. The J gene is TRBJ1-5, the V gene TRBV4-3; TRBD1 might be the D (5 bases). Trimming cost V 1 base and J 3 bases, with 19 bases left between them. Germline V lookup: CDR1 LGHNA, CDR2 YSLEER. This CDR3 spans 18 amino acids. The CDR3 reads CASSQGLDYRDFNQPQHF. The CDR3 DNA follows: TGCGCCAGCAGCCAAGGTTTGGATTACCGGGACTTCAATCAGCCCCAGCATTTT.

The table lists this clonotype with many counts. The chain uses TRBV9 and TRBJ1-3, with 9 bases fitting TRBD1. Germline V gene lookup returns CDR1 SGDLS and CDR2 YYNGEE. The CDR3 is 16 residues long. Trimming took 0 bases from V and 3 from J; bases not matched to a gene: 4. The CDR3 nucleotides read TGTGCCAGCAGCGTAGCCACAGGGGGCTATGGAAACACCATATATTTT. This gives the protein CASSVATGGYGNTIYF. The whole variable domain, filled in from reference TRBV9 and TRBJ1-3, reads DSGVTQTPKHLITATGQRVTLRCSPRSGDLSVYWYQQSLDQGLQFLIQYYNGEERAKGNILERFSAQQFPDLHSELNLSSLELGDSALYFCASSVATGGYGNTIYFGEGSWLTVV.

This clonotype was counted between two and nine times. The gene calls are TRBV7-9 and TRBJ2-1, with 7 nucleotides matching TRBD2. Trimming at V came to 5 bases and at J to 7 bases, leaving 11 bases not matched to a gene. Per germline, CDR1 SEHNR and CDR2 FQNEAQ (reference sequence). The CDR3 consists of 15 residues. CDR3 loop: CASSPTALAVNEQFF. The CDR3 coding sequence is TGTGCCAGCAGCCCCACAGCGCTAGCGGTTAATGAGCAGTTCTTC.

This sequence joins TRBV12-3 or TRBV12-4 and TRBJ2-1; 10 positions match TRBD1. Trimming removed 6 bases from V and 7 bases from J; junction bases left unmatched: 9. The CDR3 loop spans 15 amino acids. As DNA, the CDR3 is TGTGCCAGCAGACCCCCGGGACAGGGGACGAATGAGCAGTTCTTC. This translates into CASRPPGQGTNEQFF.

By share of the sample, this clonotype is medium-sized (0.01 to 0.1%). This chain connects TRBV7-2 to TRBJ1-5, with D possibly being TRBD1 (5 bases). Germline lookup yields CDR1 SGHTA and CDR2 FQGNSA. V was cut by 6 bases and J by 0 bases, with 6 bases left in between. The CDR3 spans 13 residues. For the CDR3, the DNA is TGTGCCAGCAGGGGGGATAGCAATCAGCCCCAGCATTTT. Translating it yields CASRGDSNQPQHF. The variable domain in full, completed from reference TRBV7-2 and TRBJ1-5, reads GAGVSQSPSNKVTEKGKDVELRCDPISGHTALYWYRQSLGQGLEFLIYFQGNSAPDKSGLPSDRFSAERTGGSVSTLTIQRTQQEDSAVYLCASRGDSNQPQHFGDGTRLSIL.

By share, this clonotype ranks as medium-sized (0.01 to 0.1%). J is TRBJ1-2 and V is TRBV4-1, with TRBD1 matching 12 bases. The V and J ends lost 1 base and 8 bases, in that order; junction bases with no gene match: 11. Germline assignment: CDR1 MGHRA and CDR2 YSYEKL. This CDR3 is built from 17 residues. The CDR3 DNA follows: TGCGCCAGCAGCCAAGTAGGGGCGGGACAGGGGGCGCGGGGCTACACCTTC. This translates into CASSQVGAGQGARGYTF.

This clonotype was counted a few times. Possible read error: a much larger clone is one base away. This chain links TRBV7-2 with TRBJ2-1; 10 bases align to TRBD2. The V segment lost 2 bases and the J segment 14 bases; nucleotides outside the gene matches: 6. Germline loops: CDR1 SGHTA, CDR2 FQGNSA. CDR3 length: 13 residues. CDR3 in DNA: TGTGCCAGCAGCTTACCCCTTAGCGGGGGGAAGTTCTTC. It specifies CASSLPLSGGKFF.

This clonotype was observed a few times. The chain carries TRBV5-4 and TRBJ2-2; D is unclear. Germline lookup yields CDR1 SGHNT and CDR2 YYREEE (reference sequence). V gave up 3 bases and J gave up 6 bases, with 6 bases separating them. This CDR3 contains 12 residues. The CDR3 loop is CASSSVAGELFF. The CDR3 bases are TGTGCCAGCAGCTCTGTGGCCGGGGAGCTGTTTTTT.

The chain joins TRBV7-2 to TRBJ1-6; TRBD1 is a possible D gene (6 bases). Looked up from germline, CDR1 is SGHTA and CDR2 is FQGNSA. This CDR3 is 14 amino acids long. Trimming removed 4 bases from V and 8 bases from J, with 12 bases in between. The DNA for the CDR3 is TGTGCCAGCAGCTCAGCATACAGGGATTCACCCCTCCACTTT. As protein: CASSSAYRDSPLHF. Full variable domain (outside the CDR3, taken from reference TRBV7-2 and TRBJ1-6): GAGVSQSPSNKVTEKGKDVELRCDPISGHTALYWYRQSLGQGLEFLIYFQGNSAPDKSGLPSDRFSAERTGGSVSTLTIQRTQQEDSAVYLCASSSAYRDSPLHFGNGTRLTVT.